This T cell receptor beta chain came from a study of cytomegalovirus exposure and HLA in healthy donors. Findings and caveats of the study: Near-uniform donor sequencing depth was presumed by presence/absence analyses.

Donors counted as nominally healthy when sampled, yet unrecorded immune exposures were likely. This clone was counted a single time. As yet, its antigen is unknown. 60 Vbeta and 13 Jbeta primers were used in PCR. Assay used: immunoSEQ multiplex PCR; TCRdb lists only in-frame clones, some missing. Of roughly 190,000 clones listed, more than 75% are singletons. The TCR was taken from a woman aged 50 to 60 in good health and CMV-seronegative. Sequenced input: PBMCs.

In nucleotides, the CDR3 is TGCGCCAGCAGCCAAGAGGGGCTGGGGGAGGAGCAGTACTTC. Encoded protein: CASSQEGLGEEQYF. The rearrangement joins TRBV4-3 to TRBJ2-5; maybe TRBD2 (6 bases). The CDR3 has 14 residues. Germline CDR1 is LGHNA and CDR2 is YSLEER. V was trimmed by 0 bases and J by 11 bases, leaving 16 bases between them.